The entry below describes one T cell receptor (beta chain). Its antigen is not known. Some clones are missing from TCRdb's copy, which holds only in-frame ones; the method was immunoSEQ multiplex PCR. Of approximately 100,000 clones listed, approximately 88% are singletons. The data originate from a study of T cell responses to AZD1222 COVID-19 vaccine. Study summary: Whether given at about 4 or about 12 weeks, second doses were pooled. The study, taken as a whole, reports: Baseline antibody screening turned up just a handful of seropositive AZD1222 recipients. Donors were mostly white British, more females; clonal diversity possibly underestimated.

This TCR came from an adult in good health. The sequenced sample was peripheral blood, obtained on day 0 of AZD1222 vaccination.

The CDR3 spells CASSPGLAGQETQYF. The CDR3 bases are TGTGCCAGCAGCCCAGGACTAGCGGGACAAGAGACCCAGTACTTC. This sequence joins TRBV7-8 and TRBJ2-5; 12 nucleotides align to TRBD2. Per the germline V gene, CDR1 is SGHVS and CDR2 is FQNEAQ. The CDR3 extends over 15 amino acids. V shed 5 bases and J 2 bases; nucleotides not matched to a gene: 3.